This T cell receptor beta chain was retrieved from a study of spatial heterogeneity in lung cancer. Time point here: sample taken at primary tumor resection. This clonotype was counted ten times or more. TCRdb ran MiXCR on the 5' RACE reads and lists one entry per CDR3 protein. This table has 30,000 to 40,000 distinct CDR3 sequences, around 3.1% appearing once. Germline V gene lookup returns CDR1 LGHNA and CDR2 YSLEER. The V end lost 4 bases, the J end lost 7 bases, and 17 bases lay between the germline ends. This CDR3 is built from 15 residues. The source is a male donor with early-stage non-small cell lung cancer. V and J are TRBV4-3 and TRBJ2-1; D could derive from TRBD1 or TRBD2 (6 bases each). The sequencing used normal lung tissue next to the tumor, collected at surgery. In DNA, the CDR3 is TGCGCCAGCAGCCCCCGAGGGGGAGGAAAGAATGAGCAGTTCTTC. This translates into CASSPRGGGKNEQFF.